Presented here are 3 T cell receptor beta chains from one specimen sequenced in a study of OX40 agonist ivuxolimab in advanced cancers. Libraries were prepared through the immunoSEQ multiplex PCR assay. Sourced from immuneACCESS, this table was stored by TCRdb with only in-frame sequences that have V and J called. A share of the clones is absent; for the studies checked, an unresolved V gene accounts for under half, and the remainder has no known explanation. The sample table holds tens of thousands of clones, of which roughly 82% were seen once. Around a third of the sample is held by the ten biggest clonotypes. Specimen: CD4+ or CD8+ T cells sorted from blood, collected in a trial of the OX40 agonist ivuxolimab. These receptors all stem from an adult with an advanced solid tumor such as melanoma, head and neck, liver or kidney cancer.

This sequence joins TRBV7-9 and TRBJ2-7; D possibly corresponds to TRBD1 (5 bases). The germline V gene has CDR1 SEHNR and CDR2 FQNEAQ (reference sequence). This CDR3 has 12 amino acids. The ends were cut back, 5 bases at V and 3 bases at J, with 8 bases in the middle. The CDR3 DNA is TGTGCCAGCAGCCCCAGGGACTACGAGCAGTACTTC. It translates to CASSPRDYEQYF.

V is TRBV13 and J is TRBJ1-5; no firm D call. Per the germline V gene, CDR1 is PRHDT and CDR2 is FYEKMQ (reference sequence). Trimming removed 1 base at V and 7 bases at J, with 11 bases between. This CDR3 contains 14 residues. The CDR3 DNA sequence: TGTGCCAGCAGCTTAGCCGGGTTTGGACAGCCCCAGCATTTT. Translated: CASSLAGFGQPQHF.

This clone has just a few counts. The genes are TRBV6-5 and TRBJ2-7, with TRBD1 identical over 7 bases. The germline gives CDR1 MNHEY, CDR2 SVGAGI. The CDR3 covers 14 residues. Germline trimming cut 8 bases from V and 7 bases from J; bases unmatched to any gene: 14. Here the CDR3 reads CASGKTGPSREQYF. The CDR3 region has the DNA TGTGCCAGCGGCAAGACAGGGCCTTCAAGGGAGCAGTACTTC.